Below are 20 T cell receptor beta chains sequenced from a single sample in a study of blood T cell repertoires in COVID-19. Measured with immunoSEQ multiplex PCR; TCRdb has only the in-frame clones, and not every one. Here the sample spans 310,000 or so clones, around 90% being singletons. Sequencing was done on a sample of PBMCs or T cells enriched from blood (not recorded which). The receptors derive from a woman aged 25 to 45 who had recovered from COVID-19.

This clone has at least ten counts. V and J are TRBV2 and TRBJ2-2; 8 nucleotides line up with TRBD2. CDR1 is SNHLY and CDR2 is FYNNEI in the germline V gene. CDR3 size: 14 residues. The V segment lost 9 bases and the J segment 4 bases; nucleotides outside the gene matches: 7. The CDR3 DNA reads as TGTGCCAGTGGGCGGGGGGAACTCACCGGGGAGCTGTTTTTT. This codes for CASGRGELTGELFF.

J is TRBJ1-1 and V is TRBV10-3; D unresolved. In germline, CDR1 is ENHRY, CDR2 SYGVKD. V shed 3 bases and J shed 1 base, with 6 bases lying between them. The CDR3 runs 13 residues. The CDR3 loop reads CAISESGNTEAFF. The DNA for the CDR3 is TGTGCCATCAGTGAATCGGGGAACACTGAAGCTTTCTTT.

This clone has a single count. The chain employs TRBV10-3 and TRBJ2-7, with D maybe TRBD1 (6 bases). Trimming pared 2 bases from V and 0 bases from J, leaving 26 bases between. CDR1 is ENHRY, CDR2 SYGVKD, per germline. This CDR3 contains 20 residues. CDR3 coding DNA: TGTGCCATCAGTGAGCCCACCGCCGGGACACGAAGTAGAAGCTCCTACGAGCAGTACTTC. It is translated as CAISEPTAGTRSRSSYEQYF.

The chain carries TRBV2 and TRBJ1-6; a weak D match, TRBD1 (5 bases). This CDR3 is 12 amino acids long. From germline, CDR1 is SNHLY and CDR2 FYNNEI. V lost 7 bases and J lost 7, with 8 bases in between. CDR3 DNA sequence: TGTGCCAGCATTGGGGGGAATTCACCCCTCCACTTT. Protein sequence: CASIGGNSPLHF.

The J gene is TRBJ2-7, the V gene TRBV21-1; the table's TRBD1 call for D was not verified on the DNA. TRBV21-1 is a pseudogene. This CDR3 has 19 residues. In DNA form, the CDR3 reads TGTGCCAGCAGCCACGGGACAGGGGGATTACCTTATGCTGGCTACGAGCAGTACTTC. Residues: CASSHGTGGLPYAGYEQYF.

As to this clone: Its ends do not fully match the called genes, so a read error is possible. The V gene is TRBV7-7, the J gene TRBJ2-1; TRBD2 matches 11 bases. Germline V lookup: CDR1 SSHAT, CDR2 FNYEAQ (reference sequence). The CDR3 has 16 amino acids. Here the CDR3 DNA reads TGTGCTAGCAGCAAGACTAGCGGGGTCCCTATGAGGGAGCAGTTCTTC. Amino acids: CASSKTSGVPMREQFF. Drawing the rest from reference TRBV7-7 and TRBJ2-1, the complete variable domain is GAGVSQSPRYKVTKRGQDVTLRCDPISSHATLYWYQQALGQGPEFLTYFNYEAQPDKSGLPSDRFSAERPEGSISTLTIQRTEQRDSAMYRCASSKTSGVPMREQFFGPGTRLTVL.

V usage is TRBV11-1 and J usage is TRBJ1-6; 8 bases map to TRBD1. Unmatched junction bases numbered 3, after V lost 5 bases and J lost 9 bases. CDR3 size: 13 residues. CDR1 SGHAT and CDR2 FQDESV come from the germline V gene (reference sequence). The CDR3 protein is CASSQTGVSPLHF. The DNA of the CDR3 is TGTGCCAGCAGCCAGACAGGGGTTTCACCCCTCCACTTT.

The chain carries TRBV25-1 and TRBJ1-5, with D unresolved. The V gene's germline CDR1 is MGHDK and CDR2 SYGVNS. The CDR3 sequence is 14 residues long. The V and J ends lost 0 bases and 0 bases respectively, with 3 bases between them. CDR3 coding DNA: TGTGCCAGCAGTGAATACGTTAGCAATCAGCCCCAGCATTTT. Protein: CASSEYVSNQPQHF. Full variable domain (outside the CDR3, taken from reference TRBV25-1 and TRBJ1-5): EADIYQTPRYLVIGTGKKITLECSQTMGHDKMYWYQQDPGMELHLIHYSYGVNSTEKGDLSSESTVSRIRTEHFPLTLESARPSHTSQYLCASSEYVSNQPQHFGDGTRLSIL.

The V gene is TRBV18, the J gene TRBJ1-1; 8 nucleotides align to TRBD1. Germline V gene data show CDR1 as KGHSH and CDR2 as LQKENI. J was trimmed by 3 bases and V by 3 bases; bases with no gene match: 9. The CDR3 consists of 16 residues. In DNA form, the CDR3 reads TGTGCCAGCTCACCTGGAGCCTACAGGGGGGACACTGAAGCTTTCTTT. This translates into CASSPGAYRGDTEAFF.

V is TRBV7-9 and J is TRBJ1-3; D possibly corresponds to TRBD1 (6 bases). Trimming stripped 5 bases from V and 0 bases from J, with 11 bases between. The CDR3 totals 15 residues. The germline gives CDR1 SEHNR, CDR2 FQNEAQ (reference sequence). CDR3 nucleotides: TGTGCCAGCAGCCCCGGACAGAGCTCTGGAAACACCATATATTTT. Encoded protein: CASSPGQSSGNTIYF.

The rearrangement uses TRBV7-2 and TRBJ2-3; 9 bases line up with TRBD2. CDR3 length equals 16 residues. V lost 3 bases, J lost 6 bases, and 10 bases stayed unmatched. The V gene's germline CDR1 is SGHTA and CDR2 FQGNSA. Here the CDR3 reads CASSFEGGGARDTQYF. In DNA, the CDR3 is TGTGCCAGCAGCTTTGAAGGCGGGGGGGCAAGGGATACGCAGTATTTT.

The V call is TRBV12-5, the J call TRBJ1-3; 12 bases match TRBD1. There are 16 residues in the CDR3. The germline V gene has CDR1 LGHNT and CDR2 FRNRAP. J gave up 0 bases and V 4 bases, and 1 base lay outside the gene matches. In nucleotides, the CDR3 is TGTGCTAGTGGTTCGGGACAGGGGGCCTCTGGAAACACCATATATTTT. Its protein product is CASGSGQGASGNTIYF.

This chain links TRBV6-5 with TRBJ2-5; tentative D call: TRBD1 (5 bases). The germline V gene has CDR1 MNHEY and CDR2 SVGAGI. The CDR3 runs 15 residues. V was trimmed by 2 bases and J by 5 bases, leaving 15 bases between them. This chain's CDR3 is CASSYGQGSAETQYF. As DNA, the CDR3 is TGTGCCAGCAGTTACGGACAAGGATCGGCGGAGACCCAGTACTTC.

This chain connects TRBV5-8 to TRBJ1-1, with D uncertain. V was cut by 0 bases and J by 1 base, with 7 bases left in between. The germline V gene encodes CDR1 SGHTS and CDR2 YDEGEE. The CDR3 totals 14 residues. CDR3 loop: CASSLGGWNTEAFF. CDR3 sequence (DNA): TGTGCCAGCAGCTTGGGAGGGTGGAACACTGAAGCTTTCTTT.

CDR3 sequence: CAWAPREDTEAFF. The CDR3 DNA is TGTGCCTGGGCCCCAAGGGAGGACACTGAAGCTTTCTTT. The V and J genes are TRBV30 and TRBJ1-1; no definite D call. The CDR3 contains 13 residues. Germline V gene lookup returns CDR1 GTSNPN and CDR2 SVGIG (reference sequence). V was cut by 5 bases and J by 3 bases, with 13 bases left in between.

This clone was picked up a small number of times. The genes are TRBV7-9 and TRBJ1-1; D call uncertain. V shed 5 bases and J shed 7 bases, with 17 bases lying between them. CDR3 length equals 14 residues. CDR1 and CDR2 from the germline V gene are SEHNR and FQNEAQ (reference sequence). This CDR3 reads CASSTEIRSLEAFF. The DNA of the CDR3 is TGTGCCAGCAGCACAGAGATCCGATCACTTGAAGCTTTCTTT.

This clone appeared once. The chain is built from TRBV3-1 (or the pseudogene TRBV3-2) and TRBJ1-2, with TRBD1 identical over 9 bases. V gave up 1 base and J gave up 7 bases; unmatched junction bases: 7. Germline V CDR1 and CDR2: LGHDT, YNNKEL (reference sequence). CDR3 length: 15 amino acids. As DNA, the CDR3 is TGTGCCAGCAGCCAAGCCCCACAGGGGGCGCTTGGCTACACCTTC. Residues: CASSQAPQGALGYTF.

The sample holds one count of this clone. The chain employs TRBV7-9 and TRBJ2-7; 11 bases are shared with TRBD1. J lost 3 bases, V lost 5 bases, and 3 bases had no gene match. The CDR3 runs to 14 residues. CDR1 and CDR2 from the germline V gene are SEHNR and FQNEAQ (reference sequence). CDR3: CASSPGTGGYEQYF. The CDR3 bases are TGTGCCAGCAGCCCAGGGACAGGGGGCTACGAGCAGTACTTC.

The CDR3 protein is CASSQPGDYGYTF. In DNA form, the CDR3 reads TGCGCCAGCAGCCAACCAGGGGACTATGGCTACACCTTC. This rearrangement joins TRBV4-1 to TRBJ1-2; D perhaps matches TRBD1 (6 bases). CDR1 and CDR2 (germline): MGHRA, YSYEKL. The ends were cut back, 2 bases at V and 3 bases at J, with 7 bases in the middle. The CDR3 is 13 amino acids.

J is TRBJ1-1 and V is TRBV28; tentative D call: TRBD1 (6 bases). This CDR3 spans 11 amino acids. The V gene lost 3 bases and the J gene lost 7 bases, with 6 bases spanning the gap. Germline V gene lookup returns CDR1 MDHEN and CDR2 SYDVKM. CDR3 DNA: TGTGCCAGCAGTTTGGACAGTGAAGCTTTCTTT. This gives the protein CASSLDSEAFF.